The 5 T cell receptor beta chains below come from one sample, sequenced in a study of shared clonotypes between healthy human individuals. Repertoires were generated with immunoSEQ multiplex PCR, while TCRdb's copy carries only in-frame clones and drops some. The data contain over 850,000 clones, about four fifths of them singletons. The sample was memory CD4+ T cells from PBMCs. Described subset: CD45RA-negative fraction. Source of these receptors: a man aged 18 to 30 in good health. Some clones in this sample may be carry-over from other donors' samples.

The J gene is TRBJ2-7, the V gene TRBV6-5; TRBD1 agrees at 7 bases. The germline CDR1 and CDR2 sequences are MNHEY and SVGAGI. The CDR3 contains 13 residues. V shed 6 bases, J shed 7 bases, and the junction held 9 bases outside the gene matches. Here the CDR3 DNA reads TGTGCCAGCAGACCCGGGACAGCCCTGGAGCAGTACTTC. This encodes CASRPGTALEQYF.

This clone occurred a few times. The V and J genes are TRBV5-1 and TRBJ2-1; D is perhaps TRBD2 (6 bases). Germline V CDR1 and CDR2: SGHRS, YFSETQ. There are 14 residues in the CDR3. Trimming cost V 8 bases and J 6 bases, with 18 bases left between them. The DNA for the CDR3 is TGCGCCAGTCGGCCCACTTTGGGAGGCAATGAGCAGTTCTTC. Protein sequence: CASRPTLGGNEQFF.

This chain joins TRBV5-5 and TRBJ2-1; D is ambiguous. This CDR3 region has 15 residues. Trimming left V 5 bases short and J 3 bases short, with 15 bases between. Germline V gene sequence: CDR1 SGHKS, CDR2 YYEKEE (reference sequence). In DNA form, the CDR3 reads TGTGCCAGCAGACAATCCCCAGTAGACTACAATGAGCAGTTCTTC. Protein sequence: CASRQSPVDYNEQFF. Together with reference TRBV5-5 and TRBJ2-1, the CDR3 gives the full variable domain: DAGVTQSPTHLIKTRGQQVTLRCSPISGHKSVSWYQQVLGQGPQFIFQYYEKEERGRGNFPDRFSARQFPNYSSELNVNALLLGDSALYLCASRQSPVDYNEQFFGPGTRLTVL.

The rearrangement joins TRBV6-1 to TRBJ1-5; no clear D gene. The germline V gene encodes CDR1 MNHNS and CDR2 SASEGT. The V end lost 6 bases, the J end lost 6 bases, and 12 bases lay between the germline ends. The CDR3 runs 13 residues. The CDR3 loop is CASRETLIQPQHF. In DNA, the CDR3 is TGTGCCAGCAGGGAAACCCTCATTCAGCCCCAGCATTTT.

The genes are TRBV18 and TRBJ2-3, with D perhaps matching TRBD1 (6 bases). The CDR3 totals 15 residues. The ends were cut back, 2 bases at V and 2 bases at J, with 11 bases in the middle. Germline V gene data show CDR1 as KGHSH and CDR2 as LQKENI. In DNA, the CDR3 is TGTGCCAGCTCACCATCAGGGGCGGACACAGATACGCAGTATTTT. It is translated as CASSPSGADTDTQYF.